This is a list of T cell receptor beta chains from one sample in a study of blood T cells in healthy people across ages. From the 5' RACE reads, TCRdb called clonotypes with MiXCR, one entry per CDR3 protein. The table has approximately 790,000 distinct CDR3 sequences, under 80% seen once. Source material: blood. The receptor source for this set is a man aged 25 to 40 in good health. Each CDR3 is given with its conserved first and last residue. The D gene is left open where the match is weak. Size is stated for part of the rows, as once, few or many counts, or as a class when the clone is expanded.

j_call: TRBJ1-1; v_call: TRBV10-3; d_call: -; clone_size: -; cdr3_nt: TGTGCCATCAGTGAGTCGATCGGCAGGATAAATGAAGCTTTCTTT; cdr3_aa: CAISESIGRINEAFF
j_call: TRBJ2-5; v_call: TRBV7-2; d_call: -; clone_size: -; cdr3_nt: TGTGCCAGCAGCTTAGTGCCGGGGACCAATCAAGAGACCCAGTACTTC; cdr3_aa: CASSLVPGTNQETQYF
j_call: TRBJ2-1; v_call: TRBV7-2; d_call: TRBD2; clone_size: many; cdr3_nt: TGTGCCAGCACCACCCCCAGCGGGGGGGCCTACAATGAGCAGTTCTTC; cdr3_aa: CASTTPSGGAYNEQFF
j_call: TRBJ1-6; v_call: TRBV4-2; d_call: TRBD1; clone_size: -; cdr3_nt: TGTGCCAGCAGCCACCCGGGACAGACTTATAATTCACCCCTCCACTTT; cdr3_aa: CASSHPGQTYNSPLHF
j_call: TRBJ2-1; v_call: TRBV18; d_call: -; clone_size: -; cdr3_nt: TGTGCCAGCTCACCTGGCGGGAAGGGGGTAGACAATGAGCAGTTCTTC; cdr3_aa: CASSPGGKGVDNEQFF
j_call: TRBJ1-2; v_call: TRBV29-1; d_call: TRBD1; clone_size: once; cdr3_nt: TGCAGCGGTTCCAGGACAGGGGGTATCGGCTACACCTTC; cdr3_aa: CSGSRTGGIGYTF
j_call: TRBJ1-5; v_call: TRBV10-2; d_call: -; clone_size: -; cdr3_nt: TGCGCCAGCATGTCCTTCAATCAGCCCCAGCATTTT; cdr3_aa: CASMSFNQPQHF
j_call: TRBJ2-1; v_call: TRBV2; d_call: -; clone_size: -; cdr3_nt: TGTGCCAGCACGGGGACCAATGAGCAGTTCTTC; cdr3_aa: CASTGTNEQFF
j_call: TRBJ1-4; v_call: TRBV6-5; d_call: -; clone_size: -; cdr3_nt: TGTGCCAGCAGTTTGGGGTTGAGCGGGGAAAAACTGTTTTTT; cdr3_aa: CASSLGLSGEKLFF
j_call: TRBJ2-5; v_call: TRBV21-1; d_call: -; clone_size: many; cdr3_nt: TGTGCCAGTGATACAGGAGCAATAGGCAATAGGGAGACCCAGTACTTC; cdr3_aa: CASDTGAIGNRETQYF
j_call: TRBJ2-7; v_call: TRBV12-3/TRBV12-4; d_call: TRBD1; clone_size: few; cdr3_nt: TGTGCCAGCAGCCTTGAAACAGGGGGCTACGAGCAGTACTTC; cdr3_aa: CASSLETGGYEQYF
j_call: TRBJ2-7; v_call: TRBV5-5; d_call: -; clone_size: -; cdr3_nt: TGTGCCAGCAGCGACTACATTGGGGGGTACGAGCAGTACTTC; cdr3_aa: CASSDYIGGYEQYF
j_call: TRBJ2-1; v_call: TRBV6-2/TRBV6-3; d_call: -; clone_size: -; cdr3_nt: TGTGCCAGCAAAACCTCATACCTAGATGAGCAGTTCTTC; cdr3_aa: CASKTSYLDEQFF
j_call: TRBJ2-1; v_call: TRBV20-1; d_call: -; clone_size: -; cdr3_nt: TGCAGTGCCGGTCCGGGGGTCAACAATGAGCAGTTCTTC; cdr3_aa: CSAGPGVNNEQFF
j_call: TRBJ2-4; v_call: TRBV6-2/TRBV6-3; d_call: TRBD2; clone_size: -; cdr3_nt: TGTGCCAGCAGTTACCATCAACCAGCGGGGGGATTTAAAAACATTCAGTACTTC; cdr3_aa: CASSYHQPAGGFKNIQYF
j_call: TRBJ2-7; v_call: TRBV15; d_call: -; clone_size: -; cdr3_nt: TGTGCCACCAGCAGAGCAACAGGGTACTCCTACGAGCAGTACTTC; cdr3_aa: CATSRATGYSYEQYF
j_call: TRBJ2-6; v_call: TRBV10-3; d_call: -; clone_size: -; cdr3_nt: TGTGCCATCAGTGAAATGGGACCGAACTCTGGGGCCAACGTCCTGACTTTC; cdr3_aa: CAISEMGPNSGANVLTF
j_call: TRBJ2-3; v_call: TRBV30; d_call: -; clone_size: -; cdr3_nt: TGTGCCTGGAGGCCCGAGGGGGGCGCAAAGTATTTT; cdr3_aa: CAWRPEGGAKYF
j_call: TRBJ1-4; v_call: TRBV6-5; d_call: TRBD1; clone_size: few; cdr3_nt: TGTGCCAGCAGTCACCGGGACAGGGGTGAAAAACTGTTTTTT; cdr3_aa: CASSHRDRGEKLFF
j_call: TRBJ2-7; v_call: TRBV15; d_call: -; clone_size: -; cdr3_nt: TGTGCCACCAGCCCTCGGGGGTTAACCTACGAGCAGTACTTC; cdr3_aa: CATSPRGLTYEQYF
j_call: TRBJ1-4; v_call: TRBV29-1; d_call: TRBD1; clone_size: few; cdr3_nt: TGCAGCGTTGGACAGGGGGCGTTTGAAAAACTGTTTTTT; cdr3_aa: CSVGQGAFEKLFF
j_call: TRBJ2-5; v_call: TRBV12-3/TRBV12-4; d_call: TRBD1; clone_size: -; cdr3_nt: TGTGCCAGCAGTTTCCGACAGGGATGGGAGACCCAGTACTTC; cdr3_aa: CASSFRQGWETQYF
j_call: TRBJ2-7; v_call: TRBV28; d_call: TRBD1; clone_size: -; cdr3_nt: TGTGCCAGCAGTCTTCTAACGCGGACAGGGAGAGGCTACGAGCAGTACTTC; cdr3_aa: CASSLLTRTGRGYEQYF
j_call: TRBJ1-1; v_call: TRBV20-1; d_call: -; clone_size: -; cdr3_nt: TGCAGTGTTGACAGGTCCAACACTGAAGCTTTCTTT; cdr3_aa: CSVDRSNTEAFF
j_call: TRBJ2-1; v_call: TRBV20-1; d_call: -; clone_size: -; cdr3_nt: TGCAGTGCGCCTCCCCTTAGGAGCTCCTACAATGAGCAGTTCTTC; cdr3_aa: CSAPPLRSSYNEQFF
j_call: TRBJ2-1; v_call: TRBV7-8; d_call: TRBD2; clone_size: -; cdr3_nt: TGTGCCAGCAGCACTATCAGCGGGAGCGCCTACGATGAGCAGTTCTTC; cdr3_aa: CASSTISGSAYDEQFF
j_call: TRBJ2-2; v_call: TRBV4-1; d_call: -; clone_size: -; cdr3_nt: TGCGCCAGCAGCCGCGAAGAAGGTTCCGGGGAGCTGTTTTTT; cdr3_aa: CASSREEGSGELFF
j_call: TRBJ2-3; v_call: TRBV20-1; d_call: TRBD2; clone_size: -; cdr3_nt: TGCAGTGCTAGAGGGGGACTAGCGGTCGCCCACACAGATACGCAGTATTTT; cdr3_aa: CSARGGLAVAHTDTQYF
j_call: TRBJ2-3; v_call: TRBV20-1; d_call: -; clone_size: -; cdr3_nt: TGCAGTGCTAGCGGGGAAATAGATACGCAGTATTTT; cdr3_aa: CSASGEIDTQYF
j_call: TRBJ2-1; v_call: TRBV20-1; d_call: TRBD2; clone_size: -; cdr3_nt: TGCAGTGCTAGAGAGGGACTAGCGGGCGCCGGCTCCAACAATGAGCAGTTCTTC; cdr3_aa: CSAREGLAGAGSNNEQFF
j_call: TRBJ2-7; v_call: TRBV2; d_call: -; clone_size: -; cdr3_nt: TGTGCCAGCAGTGTAATCAGGTTCTCCTACGAGCAGTACTTC; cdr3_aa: CASSVIRFSYEQYF
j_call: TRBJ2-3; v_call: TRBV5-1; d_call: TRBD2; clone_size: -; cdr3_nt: TGCGCCAGCGTCCTAAGGTCGACTAGCACAGATGCGCAGTATTTT; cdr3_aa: CASVLRSTSTDAQYF
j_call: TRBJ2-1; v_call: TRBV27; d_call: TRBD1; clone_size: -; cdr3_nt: TGTGCCAGCCGCCCGGGACAGGGGGCGAAGTTCTTC; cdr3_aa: CASRPGQGAKFF
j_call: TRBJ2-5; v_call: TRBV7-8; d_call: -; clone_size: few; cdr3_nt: TGTGCCAGCAGCTGGACACCCGAGGGGGAGACCCAGTACTTC; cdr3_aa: CASSWTPEGETQYF
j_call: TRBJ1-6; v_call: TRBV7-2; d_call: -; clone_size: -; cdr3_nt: TGTGCCAGCAGCTCCCTACTTTCCGGAATAGATAATTCACCCCTCCACTTT; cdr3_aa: CASSSLLSGIDNSPLHF
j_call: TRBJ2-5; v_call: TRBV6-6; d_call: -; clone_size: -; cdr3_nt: TGTACCAGCAGTTACGGACTTCCTCAAGAGACCCAGTACTTC; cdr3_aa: CTSSYGLPQETQYF
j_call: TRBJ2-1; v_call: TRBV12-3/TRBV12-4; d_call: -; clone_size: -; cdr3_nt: TGTGCCAGCGCCACGGGGGCGAATGAGCAGTTCTTC; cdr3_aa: CASATGANEQFF
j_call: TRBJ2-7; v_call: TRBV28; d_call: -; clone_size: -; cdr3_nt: TGTGCCAGCAGTTTAAGTCCGGCTGCCACCTACGAGCAGTACTTC; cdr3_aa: CASSLSPAATYEQYF
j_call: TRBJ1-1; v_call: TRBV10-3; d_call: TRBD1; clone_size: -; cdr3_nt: TGTGCCATCAGTGGGTTACAGGGGGCTGAAGCTTTCTTT; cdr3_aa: CAISGLQGAEAFF
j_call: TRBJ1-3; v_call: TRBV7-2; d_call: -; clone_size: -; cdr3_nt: TGTGCCAGCAGCTTAGCTCCCTTACGGGGAAACACCATATATTTT; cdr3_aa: CASSLAPLRGNTIYF
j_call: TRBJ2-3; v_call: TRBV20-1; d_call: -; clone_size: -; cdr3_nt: TGCAGTGCTAGACCTGCGGGGAGGGGGCGAGATACGCAGTATTTT; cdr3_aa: CSARPAGRGRDTQYF
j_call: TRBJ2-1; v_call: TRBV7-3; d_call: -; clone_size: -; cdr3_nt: TGTGCCAGCAGCCAATCCCAGCGGAGAAATGAGCAGTTCTTC; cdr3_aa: CASSQSQRRNEQFF
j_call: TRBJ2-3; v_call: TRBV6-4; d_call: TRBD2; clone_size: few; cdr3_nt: TGTGCCAGCAGTTATAGCGGGGGGACAGATACGCAGTATTTT; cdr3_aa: CASSYSGGTDTQYF
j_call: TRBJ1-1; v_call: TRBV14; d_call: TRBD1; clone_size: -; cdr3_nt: TGTGCCAGCGGACAGGGGATGAACACTGAAGCTTTCTTT; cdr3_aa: CASGQGMNTEAFF
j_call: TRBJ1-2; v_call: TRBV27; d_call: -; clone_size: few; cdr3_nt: TGTGCCAGCAGACCGACAGTTTCCTATGGCTACACCTTC; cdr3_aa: CASRPTVSYGYTF
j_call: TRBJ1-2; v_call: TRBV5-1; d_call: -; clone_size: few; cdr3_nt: TGCGCCAGCAGCTTGGGACAGACTACATATGGCTACACCTTC; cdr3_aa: CASSLGQTTYGYTF
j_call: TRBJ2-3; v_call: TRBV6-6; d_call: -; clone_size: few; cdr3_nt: TGTGCCAGCAGCCACCGGGCCCCGACGACAGATACGCAGTATTTT; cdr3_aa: CASSHRAPTTDTQYF
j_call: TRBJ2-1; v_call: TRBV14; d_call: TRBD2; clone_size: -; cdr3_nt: TGTGCCAGCAGCCAAGGGCGGACTAGCGGGCGCGCCTACAATGAGCAGTTCTTC; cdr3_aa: CASSQGRTSGRAYNEQFF
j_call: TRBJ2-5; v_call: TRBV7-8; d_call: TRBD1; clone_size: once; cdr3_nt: TGTGCCAGCACCAACCCCGAGGGGGCAAAGACCCAGTACTTC; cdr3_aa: CASTNPEGAKTQYF